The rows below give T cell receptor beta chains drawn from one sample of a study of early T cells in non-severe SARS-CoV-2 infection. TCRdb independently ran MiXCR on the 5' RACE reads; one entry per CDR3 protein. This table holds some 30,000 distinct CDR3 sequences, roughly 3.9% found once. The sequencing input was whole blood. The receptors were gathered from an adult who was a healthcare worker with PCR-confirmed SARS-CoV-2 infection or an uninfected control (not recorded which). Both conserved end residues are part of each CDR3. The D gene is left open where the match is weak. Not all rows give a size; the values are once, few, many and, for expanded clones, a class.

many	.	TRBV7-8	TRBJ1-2	CASSLDGGVGYGYTF	TGTGCCAGCAGCTTAGATGGGGGAGTGGGCTATGGCTACACCTTC
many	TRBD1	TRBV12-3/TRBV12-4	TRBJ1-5	CASSLDRGPQHF	TGTGCCAGCAGTTTAGACAGGGGCCCCCAGCATTTT
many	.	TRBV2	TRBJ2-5	CASSLGVRGQEQETQYF	TGTGCCAGCAGTCTAGGGGTCCGGGGGCAAGAACAAGAGACCCAGTACTTC
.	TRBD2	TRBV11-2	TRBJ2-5	CASSPFSGRSGETQYF	TGTGCCAGCAGCCCTTTCAGCGGGAGGAGTGGAGAGACCCAGTACTTC
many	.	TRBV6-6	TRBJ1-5	CASSSNLGGNQPQHF	TGTGCCAGCAGTTCGAACTTGGGAGGCAATCAGCCCCAGCATTTT
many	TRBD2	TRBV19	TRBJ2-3	CASRLAGADTQYF	TGTGCCAGTAGACTAGCGGGAGCAGATACGCAGTATTTT
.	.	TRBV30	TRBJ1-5	CAWSVPPAGAEPQHF	TGTGCCTGGAGTGTCCCCCCCGCGGGGGCCGAGCCCCAGCATTTT
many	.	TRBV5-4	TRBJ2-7	CASSRFKEYLSEQYF	TGTGCCAGCAGCCGTTTTAAGGAGTATTTGAGCGAGCAGTACTTC
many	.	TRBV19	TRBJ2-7	CASSGITGAGDQYF	TGTGCCAGTAGTGGAATAACTGGGGCAGGAGACCAGTACTTC
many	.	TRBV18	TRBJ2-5	CASSPPPGETQYF	TGTGCCAGCTCCCCCCCACCCGGAGAGACCCAGTACTTC
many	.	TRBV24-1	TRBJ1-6	CATSDTHYSPLHF	TGTGCCACCAGTGACACCCACTATTCACCCCTCCACTTT
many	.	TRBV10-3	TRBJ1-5	CAISMTGSSNQPQHF	TGTGCCATCAGTATGACCGGGAGTAGCAATCAGCCCCAGCATTTT
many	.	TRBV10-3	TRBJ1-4	CAISDSKGAEKLFF	TGTGCCATCAGTGATTCTAAAGGGGCTGAAAAACTGTTTTTT
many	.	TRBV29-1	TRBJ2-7	CSGTFGPHEQYF	TGCAGCGGGACCTTTGGGCCCCACGAGCAGTACTTC
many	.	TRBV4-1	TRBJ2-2	CASSQDYGGPNTGELFF	TGCGCCAGCAGCCAAGATTATGGGGGGCCGAACACCGGGGAGCTGTTTTTT
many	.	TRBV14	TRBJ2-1	CASSQDGYNEQFF	TGTGCCAGCAGCCAAGACGGGTACAATGAGCAGTTCTTC
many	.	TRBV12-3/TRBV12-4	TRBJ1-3	CATLRGGGNTIYF	TGTGCCACCCTCAGGGGAGGTGGAAACACCATATATTTT
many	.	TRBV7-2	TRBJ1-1	CASSPQGGQGIRNTEAFF	TGTGCCAGCAGCCCCCAAGGTGGGCAGGGAATAAGGAACACTGAAGCTTTCTTT
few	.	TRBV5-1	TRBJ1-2	CASSLNGGPGYGYTF	TGCGCCAGCAGCCTTAACGGGGGCCCAGGCTATGGCTACACCTTC
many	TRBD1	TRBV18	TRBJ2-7	CASSRIRGNEQYF	TGTGCCAGCTCCCGTATCAGGGGGAACGAGCAGTACTTC
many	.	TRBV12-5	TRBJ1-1	CASGPPPAANTEAFF	TGTGCTAGTGGGCCCCCCCCAGCAGCGAACACTGAAGCTTTCTTT
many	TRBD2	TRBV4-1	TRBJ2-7	CASSHSGRTSYEQYF	TGCGCCAGCAGCCATAGCGGGAGGACCTCCTACGAGCAGTACTTC
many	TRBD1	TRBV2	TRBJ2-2	CASGQGGNTGELFF	TGTGCCAGCGGACAGGGGGGGAACACCGGGGAGCTGTTTTTT
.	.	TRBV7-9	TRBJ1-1	CAGSSGGAAEAFF	TGTGCCGGCAGCTCCGGAGGGGCCGCTGAAGCTTTCTTT
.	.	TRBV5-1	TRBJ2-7	CASSLEGGPYEQYF	TGCGCCAGCAGCTTGGAGGGGGGGCCCTACGAGCAGTACTTC
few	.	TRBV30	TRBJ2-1	CAWRDGSYNEQFF	TGTGCCTGGAGGGATGGGAGCTACAATGAGCAGTTCTTC
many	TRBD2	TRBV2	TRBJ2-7	CASRPWAGGRYEQYF	TGTGCCAGCCGCCCTTGGGCGGGAGGGCGCTACGAGCAGTACTTC
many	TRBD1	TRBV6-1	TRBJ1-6	CASEGQGNTNSPLHF	TGTGCCAGCGAGGGACAGGGGAATACTAATTCACCCCTCCACTTT
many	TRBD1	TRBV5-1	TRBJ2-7	CASSPGTGRLEQYF	TGCGCCAGTAGCCCCGGGACAGGTCGTCTCGAGCAGTACTTC
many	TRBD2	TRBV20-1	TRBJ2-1	CSARDLAGHNEQFF	TGCAGTGCTAGAGATCTAGCGGGGCACAATGAGCAGTTCTTC
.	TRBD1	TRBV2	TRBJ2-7	CARTRTGLNEQYF	TGTGCCAGGACAAGGACAGGGTTGAACGAGCAGTACTTC
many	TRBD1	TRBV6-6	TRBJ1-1	CASRRTGEGTEAFF	TGTGCCAGCAGGCGCACAGGGGAAGGCACTGAAGCTTTCTTT
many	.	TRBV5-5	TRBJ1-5	CASSESQGYQPQHF	TGTGCCAGCAGCGAGAGCCAGGGATATCAGCCCCAGCATTTT
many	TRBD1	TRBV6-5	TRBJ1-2	CASRSGTGLRYGYTF	TGTGCCAGCAGATCCGGGACAGGGCTTCGCTATGGCTACACCTTC
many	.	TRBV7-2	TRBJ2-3	CASSRDRSTDTQYF	TGTGCCAGCAGCCGCGACAGGAGCACAGATACGCAGTATTTT
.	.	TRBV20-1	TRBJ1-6	CSARDGLENSPLHF	TGCAGTGCTAGAGATGGACTGGAGAATTCACCCCTCCACTTT
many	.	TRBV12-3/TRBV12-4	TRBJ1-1	CASSLNRPQNTEAFF	TGTGCCAGCAGTTTGAACAGGCCGCAGAACACTGAAGCTTTCTTT
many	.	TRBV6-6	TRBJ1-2	CASSYTDGNYGYTF	TGTGCCAGCAGTTACACGGACGGGAACTATGGCTACACCTTC
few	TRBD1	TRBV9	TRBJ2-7	CASSVGSAGGSSYEQYF	TGTGCCAGCAGCGTAGGATCGGCAGGGGGAAGCTCCTACGAGCAGTACTTC
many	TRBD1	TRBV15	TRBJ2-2	CATRNPGQGNTGELFF	TGTGCCACCAGAAACCCGGGACAGGGGAACACCGGGGAGCTGTTTTTT
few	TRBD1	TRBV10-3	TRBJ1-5	CATGQGVSQPQHF	TGTGCCACCGGACAGGGGGTATCTCAGCCCCAGCATTTT
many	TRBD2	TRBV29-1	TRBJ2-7	CSVEDSGRANEQYF	TGCAGCGTGGAAGATAGCGGGAGGGCCAACGAGCAGTACTTC
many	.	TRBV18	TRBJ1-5	CASSPGPNRQPQHF	TGTGCCAGCTCGCCCGGCCCGAACCGGCAGCCCCAGCATTTT
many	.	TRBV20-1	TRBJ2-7	CSARAPGEMSEQYF	TGCAGTGCTAGGGCCCCGGGGGAAATGTCGGAGCAGTACTTC
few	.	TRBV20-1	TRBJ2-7	CSAGLQTGIVSYEQYF	TGCAGTGCCGGACTACAGACAGGGATTGTTTCCTACGAGCAGTACTTC
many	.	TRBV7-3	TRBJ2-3	CASSISLGTDTQYF	TGTGCCAGCAGCATCTCCCTTGGGACAGATACGCAGTATTTT